This T cell receptor beta chain derives from a study of cytomegalovirus exposure and HLA in healthy donors. About the research overall: Earlier results showed 90 million to 130 million unique TCR beta sequences derived from approximately 170 million T cells.

J lost 5 bases, V lost 2 bases, and 8 bases had no gene match. Germline values: CDR1 LGHNA, CDR2 YSLEER. This CDR3 contains 15 residues. PCR amplification relied on 60 Vbeta primers (plus 13 Jbeta primers). The assay was immunoSEQ multiplex PCR, and TCRdb's table has in-frame clones only and misses some. There are roughly 100,000 clones in the sample, with less than 4.5% held by the top ten. This chain uses TRBV4-3 with TRBJ1-2, with 7 bases fitting TRBD1. This sequence was found in a man in his forties or fifties in good health and CMV-seronegative. Sequencing was carried out using PBMCs. The CDR3 reads CASSQSSTGVYGYTF. Here the CDR3 DNA reads TGCGCCAGCAGCCAATCCTCTACAGGGGTATATGGCTACACCTTC.